This T cell receptor beta chain was sequenced in a study of response to subunit inactivated influenza vaccine. This clonotype was seen more than once but under ten times. No antigen is known for it. TCRdb itself ran the RT-PCR reads through MiXCR, one entry per CDR3 protein. The repertoire holds 170,000 or so distinct CDR3 sequences, with 9.5% to 12% as singletons. Whole-study findings and limits: Each seasonal influenza vaccination, the authors suggested, recruits few new T cells.

This CDR3 is 17 amino acids long. Losses at the gene ends were 4 bases for V and 9 bases for J; bases not matched to a gene: 16. Germline V gene data show CDR1 as LGHNA and CDR2 as YSLEER. This specimen consisted of CD8+ T cells sorted from PBMCs, obtained less than 30 months after vaccination. This TCR was recovered from a man aged 45-69 years who received an inactivated influenza vaccine. The rearrangement links TRBV4-3 to TRBJ2-1; 9 bases agree with TRBD2. Written as DNA, the CDR3 is TGCGCCAGCAGCCCATCACCTGCGGGGGGGCCTAGTGTTGAGCAGTTCTTC. Translating gives CASSPSPAGGPSVEQFF.